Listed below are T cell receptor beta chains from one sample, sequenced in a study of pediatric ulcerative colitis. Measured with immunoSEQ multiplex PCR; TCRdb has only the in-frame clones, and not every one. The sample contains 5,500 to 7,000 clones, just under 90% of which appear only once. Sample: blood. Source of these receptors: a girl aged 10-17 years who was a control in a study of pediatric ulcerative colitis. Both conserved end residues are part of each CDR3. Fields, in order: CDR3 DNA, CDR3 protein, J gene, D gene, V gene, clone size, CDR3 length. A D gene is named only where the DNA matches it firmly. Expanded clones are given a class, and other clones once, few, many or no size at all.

DNA: TGTGCCAGCAGTGCCCACAGGGGAACTAACTATGGCTACACCTTC
CDR3: CASSAHRGTNYGYTF
J: TRBJ1-2
D: TRBD1
V: TRBV6-1
size: -
length: 15

DNA: TGTGCCAGCAGTTTAACCGACAGTACCTACGAGCAGTACTTC
CDR3: CASSLTDSTYEQYF
J: TRBJ2-7
D: -
V: TRBV27
size: -
length: 14

DNA: TGTGCCAGCAGCGCGACCGCGGACACTGAAGCTTTCTTT
CDR3: CASSATADTEAFF
J: TRBJ1-1
D: -
V: TRBV9
size: -
length: 13

DNA: TGTGCCAGCAAAGGAGGGACGGGCTATGGCTACACCTTC
CDR3: CASKGGTGYGYTF
J: TRBJ1-2
D: -
V: TRBV6-1
size: -
length: 13

DNA: TGTGCCAGCAGCCACGGGGACACCCGCACAGATACGCAGTATTTT
CDR3: CASSHGDTRTDTQYF
J: TRBJ2-3
D: -
V: TRBV5-4
size: once
length: 15

DNA: TGTGCCAGCAGTTATAGCGGGATCGGCGACGAGCAGTACTTC
CDR3: CASSYSGIGDEQYF
J: TRBJ2-7
D: TRBD2
V: TRBV27
size: few
length: 14

DNA: TGTGCCAGCAGCTTAGCGGGGAGAACACTTTCCGGGGCCAACGTCCTGACTTTC
CDR3: CASSLAGRTLSGANVLTF
J: TRBJ2-6
D: -
V: TRBV7-8
size: -
length: 18

DNA: TGTGCCAGCAGCTGGACAGGGTCGGGACAGCCCCAGCATTTT
CDR3: CASSWTGSGQPQHF
J: TRBJ1-5
D: TRBD1
V: TRBV11-3
size: once
length: 14

DNA: TGTGCCAGCAGCTACGACAGGGTGGGGGACACTGAAGCTTTCTTT
CDR3: CASSYDRVGDTEAFF
J: TRBJ1-1
D: TRBD1
V: TRBV5-4
size: -
length: 15

DNA: TGTGCCAGCAGTTCTTACAGGGGGATGAACACTGAAGCTTTCTTT
CDR3: CASSSYRGMNTEAFF
J: TRBJ1-1
D: TRBD1
V: TRBV28
size: -
length: 15

DNA: TGTGCCAGCAGTTCCCCTAGCGGGAGATCCTACGAGCAGTACTTC
CDR3: CASSSPSGRSYEQYF
J: TRBJ2-7
D: TRBD2
V: TRBV28
size: -
length: 15

DNA: TGTGCCAGCAGGGTACAGGGGGACGGAACTGAAGCTTTCTTT
CDR3: CASRVQGDGTEAFF
J: TRBJ1-1
D: TRBD1
V: TRBV2
size: -
length: 14

DNA: TGTGCCAGCAGCTTGTTAGGACCGAACACTGAAGCTTTCTTT
CDR3: CASSLLGPNTEAFF
J: TRBJ1-1
D: -
V: TRBV5-5
size: -
length: 14

DNA: TGCGCCAGCAGCCAAGGTCCGGCGGCAGATACGCAGTATTTT
CDR3: CASSQGPAADTQYF
J: TRBJ2-3
D: -
V: TRBV4-1
size: -
length: 14

DNA: TGCGCCAGCAGCCAAGATCGGGGGGATGGGGTTAACTATGGCTACACCTTC
CDR3: CASSQDRGDGVNYGYTF
J: TRBJ1-2
D: -
V: TRBV4-1
size: -
length: 17

DNA: TGTGCCAGCAGCCTTTCAAGCTCCTACGAGCAGTACTTC
CDR3: CASSLSSSYEQYF
J: TRBJ2-7
D: -
V: TRBV7-2
size: once
length: 13

DNA: TGTGCCAGCAGCCAAGATAGGCTAGCGGTATACTCCTACAATGAGCAGTTCTTC
CDR3: CASSQDRLAVYSYNEQFF
J: TRBJ2-1
D: TRBD2
V: TRBV14
size: -
length: 18

DNA: TGTGCCAGCACCGAGACTATCGCCGCAGATACGCAGTATTTT
CDR3: CASTETIAADTQYF
J: TRBJ2-3
D: -
V: TRBV11-2
size: once
length: 14

DNA: TGCGCCAGCAGCTTGGGGGGGGCGCCAACCGAAGATACGCAGTATTTT
CDR3: CASSLGGAPTEDTQYF
J: TRBJ2-3
D: -
V: TRBV5-1
size: -
length: 16

DNA: TGTGCCAGTAGTACTTCGGGATTGTCGAACACTGAAGCTTTCTTT
CDR3: CASSTSGLSNTEAFF
J: TRBJ1-1
D: -
V: TRBV19
size: -
length: 15